These 31 T cell receptor beta chains came from one sample sequenced in a study of response to subunit inactivated influenza vaccine. Via MiXCR, TCRdb re-called the RT-PCR reads, giving one row per CDR3 protein. The sample includes almost 600,000 distinct CDR3 sequences, about 14% seen only once; the top ten take 11%. This specimen was PBMCs from blood, taken 11 to 12 days after vaccination. The receptors here all came from a man aged 50 to 60 who received an inactivated influenza vaccine.

This clonotype was seen only a few times. V gene TRBV6-2 or TRBV6-3 combines with J gene TRBJ1-1; D remains ambiguous. V lost 7 bases to trimming and J lost 1 base, with 13 bases between them. In germline, CDR1 is MNHEY, CDR2 SVGEGT. CDR3 length: 14 amino acids. In DNA form, the CDR3 reads TGTGCCAGCATAACTTGGAGGGCGAACACTGAAGCTTTCTTT. This gives the protein CASITWRANTEAFF.

The table lists this clonotype with a few counts. The chain joins TRBV15 to TRBJ1-1, with D perhaps TRBD1 (5 bases). Trimming took 8 bases from V and 4 from J, leaving 14 bases between them. Germline V gene sequence: CDR1 LNHNV, CDR2 YYDKDF (reference sequence). This CDR3 contains 13 residues. CDR3 in DNA: TGTGCCACCCACCGGGGGACGGGCACTGAAGCTTTCTTT. It codes for CATHRGTGTEAFF. Complete variable domain (other parts from reference TRBV15 and TRBJ1-1): DAMVIQNPRYQVTQFGKPVTLSCSQTLNHNVMYWYQQKSSQAPKLLFHYYDKDFNNEADTPDNFQSRRPNTSFCFLDIRSPGLGDTAMYLCATHRGTGTEAFFGQGTRLTVV.

This clonotype was counted between two and nine times. The DNA of the CDR3 is TGTGCCAGCACATACGCCTCAGGGGGATGGGGAGATACGCAGTATTTT. Protein sequence: CASTYASGGWGDTQYF. J is TRBJ2-3 and V is TRBV28; 7 nucleotides match TRBD1. The junction had 15 bases not matched to a gene; V was cut back by 7 bases and J by 5 bases. The CDR3 extends over 16 amino acids. CDR1 is MDHEN and CDR2 is SYDVKM in the germline V gene.

This clonotype was observed a single time. V and J are TRBV24-1 and TRBJ2-1; 10 nucleotides match TRBD1. V lost 4 bases, J lost 6 bases, and 5 bases stayed unmatched. Germline CDR1 and CDR2: KGHDR and SFDVKD. The CDR3 extends over 15 amino acids. The CDR3 coding sequence is TGTGCCACCAGTGACGCCGGGACAGGGGTCAATGAGCAGTTCTTC. Its protein is CATSDAGTGVNEQFF.

The J gene is TRBJ1-5, the V gene TRBV12-3 or TRBV12-4, with no clear D. Trimming stripped 1 base from V and 2 bases from J, with 12 bases between. CDR3 length equals 16 residues. Written as DNA, the CDR3 is TGTGCCAGCAGTTTAGATGGGATTTACGGCAATCAGCCCCAGCATTTT. It specifies CASSLDGIYGNQPQHF.

This clonotype occurred many times. The rearrangement links TRBV12-3 or TRBV12-4 to TRBJ2-2; D not certain. V lost 6 bases and J 4 bases, leaving 15 bases between the germline ends. The CDR3 length is 15 residues. CDR3 protein: CASSRPVSATGELFF. The CDR3 bases are TGTGCCAGCAGCCGACCCGTTTCTGCCACCGGGGAGCTGTTTTTT.

The chain joins TRBV3-1 to TRBJ1-1; weak D call: TRBD1 (6 bases). The germline gives CDR1 LGHDT, CDR2 YNNKEL (reference sequence). The CDR3 spans 14 residues. V lost 3 bases, J lost 6 bases, and 14 bases lay in between. CDR3 residues: CASSHPRRGAEAFF. CDR3 DNA: TGTGCCAGCAGCCACCCAAGGAGGGGGGCTGAAGCTTTCTTT.

Ten or more counts support this clonotype. The genes are TRBV7-2 and TRBJ2-7; D unclear. This CDR3 comprises 13 residues. Looked up from germline, CDR1 is SGHTA and CDR2 is FQGNSA. With 0 bases removed from V and 0 bases from J, the gap between germline ends came to 3 bases. The CDR3 nucleotides are TGTGCCAGCAGCTTAGCCAGCTCCTACGAGCAGTACTTC. This codes for CASSLASSYEQYF.

The chain is built from TRBV5-1 and TRBJ2-7; D is perhaps TRBD1 (6 bases). Trimming stripped 4 bases from V and 0 bases from J, with 11 bases between. From germline, CDR1 is SGHRS and CDR2 YFSETQ. This CDR3 has 14 amino acids. The DNA of the CDR3 is TGCGCCAGCAGCATTGGACAGAGCTCCTACGAGCAGTACTTC. This encodes CASSIGQSSYEQYF.

This chain connects TRBV10-2 to TRBJ2-7; maybe TRBD2 (6 bases). Per germline, CDR1 WSHSY and CDR2 SAAADI. Between the trimmed V and J ends, which lost 8 bases and 0 bases, there was a span of 20 bases. The CDR3 spans 16 residues. The DNA of the CDR3 is TGCGCCAGCTACCATTCTACTAGCCCGAGCTCCTACGAGCAGTACTTC. It is translated as CASYHSTSPSSYEQYF.

Many counts were recorded for this clonotype. The chain uses TRBV18 and TRBJ1-5; D is undetermined. Germline V gives CDR1 KGHSH, CDR2 LQKENI. V dropped 2 bases and J dropped 2 bases, with 10 bases sitting between them. The CDR3 covers 15 residues. The CDR3 protein is CASSPDAAGNQPQHF. DNA for the CDR3: TGTGCCAGCTCACCAGACGCCGCTGGCAATCAGCCCCAGCATTTT.

This chain uses TRBV14 with TRBJ1-6; TRBD1 aligns across 9 bases. This CDR3 is built from 16 residues. The germline gives CDR1 SGHDN, CDR2 FVKESK. J lost 14 bases, V lost 1 base, and 12 bases had no gene match. The DNA for the CDR3 is TGTGCCAGCAGCCAAGGCGGCTCGACAGGGGGTAGGTCCCTCCACTTT. It encodes CASSQGGSTGGRSLHF.

This rearrangement joins TRBV12-3 or TRBV12-4 to TRBJ1-2, with TRBD1 as a possible D gene (6 bases). The CDR3 is 14 amino acids. V was pared by 7 bases and J by 0 bases, with 12 bases between. The CDR3 loop reads CASILTGSNYGYTF. In nucleotides, the CDR3 is TGTGCCAGCATCCTAACAGGGTCTAACTATGGCTACACCTTC.

Only one count was recorded for this clonotype. This chain links TRBV3-1 with TRBJ2-1; the D gene is possibly TRBD1 (5 bases). Trimming stripped 1 base from V and 2 bases from J, with 12 bases between. The CDR3 has 16 residues. The germline V gene has CDR1 LGHDT and CDR2 YNNKEL (reference sequence). CDR3 sequence: CASSQGGRVAYNEQFF. The CDR3 nucleotides read TGTGCCAGCAGCCAAGGGGGCAGGGTGGCCTACAATGAGCAGTTCTTC.

The chain combines TRBV28 with TRBJ2-1; a weak D match, TRBD2 (5 bases). This CDR3 is 16 amino acids long. Trimming left V 2 bases short and J 0 bases short, with 11 bases between. Looked up from germline, CDR1 is MDHEN and CDR2 is SYDVKM. CDR3 amino acids: CASSLPRGGSYNEQFF. The CDR3 coding sequence is TGTGCCAGCAGTTTACCCCGGGGTGGCTCCTACAATGAGCAGTTCTTC.

As regards this clonotype: A read error is possible here, since a much larger clone lies one base away. The chain uses TRBV4-3 and TRBJ2-7; D remains ambiguous. Between the trimmed V and J ends, which lost 1 base and 4 bases, there was a span of 14 bases. Per germline, CDR1 LGHNA and CDR2 YSLEER. The CDR3 contains 15 residues. The CDR3 region has the DNA TGCGCCAGCAGCCAAGGTTTGTGTGGCTCGTACGAGCAGTACTTC. Protein: CASSQGLCGSYEQYF.

The sample holds a few counts of this clonotype. This rearrangement joins TRBV10-3 to TRBJ2-1; D possibly corresponds to TRBD2 (6 bases). There are 14 residues in the CDR3. V lost 3 bases and J lost 8, with 14 bases in between. Germline CDR1 ENHRY, CDR2 SYGVKD. CDR3 in amino acids: CAISDKTSGDEQFF. The CDR3 DNA is TGTGCCATCAGTGACAAGACTAGTGGCGATGAGCAGTTCTTC.

The chain joins TRBV7-9 to TRBJ2-2; D is ambiguous. Trimming removed 5 bases at V and 1 base at J, with 5 bases between. The CDR3 totals 13 residues. The germline V gene encodes CDR1 SEHNR and CDR2 FQNEAQ (reference sequence). The CDR3 DNA is TGTGCCAGCAGCACCCTGAACACCGGGGAGCTGTTTTTT. Its protein is CASSTLNTGELFF.

This clonotype occurred many times. J is TRBJ2-3 and V is TRBV11-2; 9 bases line up with TRBD2. V was pared by 2 bases and J by 4 bases, with 7 bases of the junction left unmatched. CDR3 length: 16 amino acids. CDR1 is SGHAT, CDR2 FQNNGV, per germline. The DNA of the CDR3 is TGTGCCAGCAGCTTACCTACGAGACTAGCGGCAGATACGCAGTATTTT. It specifies CASSLPTRLAADTQYF.

This clonotype has just a few counts. J is TRBJ2-7 and V is TRBV15; 8 bases map to TRBD1. Germline V gene data show CDR1 as LNHNV and CDR2 as YYDKDF (reference sequence). The CDR3 runs 15 residues. V was clipped by 3 bases and J by 5 bases; unmatched bases: 9. CDR3 protein: CATSSGTGRGDEQYF. The DNA for the CDR3 is TGTGCCACCAGCAGCGGGACAGGCCGGGGTGACGAGCAGTACTTC.

In this sample, this clonotype turned up many times. The genes are TRBV6-5 and TRBJ2-1, with D perhaps matching TRBD2 (6 bases). CDR1 MNHEY and CDR2 SVGAGI come from the germline V gene. The V and J ends lost 2 bases and 6 bases respectively, with 23 bases between them. The CDR3 has 18 residues. In DNA form, the CDR3 reads TGTGCCAGCAGTTACCTTTCGCTCAACAGTCTCGGGGGCAATGAGCAGTTCTTC. It codes for CASSYLSLNSLGGNEQFF.

DNA for the CDR3: TGTGCCAGCAGTCTCCGGGACGGGGCCATCTACACCTTC. This codes for CASSLRDGAIYTF. The V and J genes are TRBV12-3 or TRBV12-4 and TRBJ1-2; the D gene is possibly TRBD1 (5 bases). V lost 5 bases and J lost 10, with 17 bases in between. This CDR3 is built from 13 residues.

The genes are TRBV15 and TRBJ1-1, with 8 nucleotides matching TRBD1. CDR3 length: 14 residues. J was trimmed by 6 bases and V by 3 bases; bases with no gene match: 6. CDR1 LNHNV and CDR2 YYDKDF come from the germline V gene (reference sequence). The CDR3 spells CATSRATGAAEAFF. CDR3 nucleotides: TGTGCCACCAGCAGGGCGACAGGGGCCGCTGAAGCTTTCTTT.

This clonotype showed up just a few times. V usage is TRBV20-1 and J usage is TRBJ1-1; tentative D call: TRBD1 (6 bases). The ends were cut back, 6 bases at V and 4 bases at J, with 15 bases in the middle. Germline values: CDR1 DFQATT, CDR2 SNEGSKA (reference sequence). The CDR3 is made up of 13 amino acids. CDR3 protein: CSAIQGRGTEAFF. In DNA, the CDR3 is TGCAGTGCGATACAGGGCCGGGGCACTGAAGCTTTCTTT.

This clonotype was seen a handful of times. The CDR3 DNA reads TGTGCCAGCACCCTAGGGCTTGGCACAGATACGCAGTATTTT. This sequence encodes CASTLGLGTDTQYF. The V call is TRBV12-3 or TRBV12-4, the J call TRBJ2-3; no definite D call. The CDR3 length is 14 residues. V dropped 7 bases and J dropped 1 base, with 12 bases sitting between them.

The V call is TRBV7-2, the J call TRBJ2-7, with a weak D call TRBD1 (5 bases). Per the germline V gene, CDR1 is SGHTA and CDR2 is FQGNSA. This CDR3 comprises 16 residues. Trimming pared 4 bases from V and 3 bases from J, leaving 19 bases between. The CDR3 nucleotides are TGTGCCAGCAGCTCCCCGACCGCAGGGTTAAACTACGAGCAGTACTTC. It translates to CASSSPTAGLNYEQYF.

This clonotype was seen a single time. The V and J genes are TRBV6-1 and TRBJ2-1, with 9 bases lining up with TRBD1. CDR1 MNHNS and CDR2 SASEGT come from the germline V gene. V was clipped by 6 bases and J by 3 bases; unmatched bases: 9. This CDR3 contains 16 residues. The DNA of the CDR3 is TGTGCCAGCAGGGTGCCTGTGGGACAGGGCTACAATGAGCAGTTCTTC. Amino acids: CASRVPVGQGYNEQFF.

The gene calls are TRBV20-1 and TRBJ1-2; no definite D call. Trimming removed 5 bases from V and 2 bases from J, with 15 bases in between. CDR1 and CDR2 from the germline V gene are DFQATT and SNEGSKA (reference sequence). This CDR3 contains 14 residues. CDR3 coding DNA: TGCAGTGCTGGCCCCCCTAGTGGGAACTATGGCTACACCTTC. Its translation: CSAGPPSGNYGYTF.

The rearrangement joins TRBV5-1 to TRBJ2-6; D unresolved. CDR1 is SGHRS and CDR2 is YFSETQ in the germline V gene. Trimming shortened V by 7 bases and J by 0 bases, and 8 bases separated the two germline ends. This CDR3 is built from 14 residues. Here the CDR3 DNA reads TGCGCCAGCGACCTGGGCTCTGGGGCCAACGTCCTGACTTTC. Encoded protein: CASDLGSGANVLTF.

CDR3 DNA sequence: TGTGCCAGCAGCTGGGGACAGAACACCGGGGAGCTGTTTTTT. Translation: CASSWGQNTGELFF. J is TRBJ2-2 and V is TRBV5-6; TRBD1 might be the D (6 bases). The CDR3 contains 14 residues. V shed 3 bases and J shed 1 base, with 7 bases lying between them. Per the germline V gene, CDR1 is SGHDT and CDR2 is YYEEEE.

This clonotype appeared a few times. The chain combines TRBV11-2 with TRBJ1-1; 9 bases map to TRBD1. The V gene's germline CDR1 is SGHAT and CDR2 FQNNGV. V gave up 2 bases and J gave up 6 bases; unmatched junction bases: 7. The CDR3 is 15 residues long. CDR3 in amino acids: CASSLFTGGRAEAFF. The CDR3 DNA sequence: TGTGCCAGCAGCTTATTTACAGGGGGCCGAGCTGAAGCTTTCTTT.